The clone carrying this T cell receptor beta chain has just one count. The antigen remains undetermined. Template switching by 5'RACE produced TCR cDNA, adding a universal primer site and UMIs. TCRdb reprocessed the 5' RACE reads with MiXCR, giving one entry per CDR3 protein. The table lists nearly 550,000 distinct CDR3 sequences, around 21% of them singletons. The data stem from a study of T cells after yellow fever vaccination. Findings of the study overall: Sorted repertoires could include abundant contaminating clonotypes from bulk cells. In post-booster samples, most primary-vaccination clones reappeared (about 95% CD4, 88% CD8).

Germline V gives CDR1 GTSNPN, CDR2 SVGIG (reference sequence). The CDR3 is made up of 13 amino acids. Trimming stripped 4 bases from V and 6 bases from J, with 10 bases between. Material: PBMCs, obtained 15 days after the yellow fever booster vaccination. This clonotype was obtained from a man younger than 40 who received the YFV17D yellow fever vaccine. The chain employs TRBV30 and TRBJ1-6, with D unresolved. CDR3 coding DNA: TGTGCCTGGAAGTCAGTAGCTAATTCACCCCTCCACTTT. Its translation: CAWKSVANSPLHF.